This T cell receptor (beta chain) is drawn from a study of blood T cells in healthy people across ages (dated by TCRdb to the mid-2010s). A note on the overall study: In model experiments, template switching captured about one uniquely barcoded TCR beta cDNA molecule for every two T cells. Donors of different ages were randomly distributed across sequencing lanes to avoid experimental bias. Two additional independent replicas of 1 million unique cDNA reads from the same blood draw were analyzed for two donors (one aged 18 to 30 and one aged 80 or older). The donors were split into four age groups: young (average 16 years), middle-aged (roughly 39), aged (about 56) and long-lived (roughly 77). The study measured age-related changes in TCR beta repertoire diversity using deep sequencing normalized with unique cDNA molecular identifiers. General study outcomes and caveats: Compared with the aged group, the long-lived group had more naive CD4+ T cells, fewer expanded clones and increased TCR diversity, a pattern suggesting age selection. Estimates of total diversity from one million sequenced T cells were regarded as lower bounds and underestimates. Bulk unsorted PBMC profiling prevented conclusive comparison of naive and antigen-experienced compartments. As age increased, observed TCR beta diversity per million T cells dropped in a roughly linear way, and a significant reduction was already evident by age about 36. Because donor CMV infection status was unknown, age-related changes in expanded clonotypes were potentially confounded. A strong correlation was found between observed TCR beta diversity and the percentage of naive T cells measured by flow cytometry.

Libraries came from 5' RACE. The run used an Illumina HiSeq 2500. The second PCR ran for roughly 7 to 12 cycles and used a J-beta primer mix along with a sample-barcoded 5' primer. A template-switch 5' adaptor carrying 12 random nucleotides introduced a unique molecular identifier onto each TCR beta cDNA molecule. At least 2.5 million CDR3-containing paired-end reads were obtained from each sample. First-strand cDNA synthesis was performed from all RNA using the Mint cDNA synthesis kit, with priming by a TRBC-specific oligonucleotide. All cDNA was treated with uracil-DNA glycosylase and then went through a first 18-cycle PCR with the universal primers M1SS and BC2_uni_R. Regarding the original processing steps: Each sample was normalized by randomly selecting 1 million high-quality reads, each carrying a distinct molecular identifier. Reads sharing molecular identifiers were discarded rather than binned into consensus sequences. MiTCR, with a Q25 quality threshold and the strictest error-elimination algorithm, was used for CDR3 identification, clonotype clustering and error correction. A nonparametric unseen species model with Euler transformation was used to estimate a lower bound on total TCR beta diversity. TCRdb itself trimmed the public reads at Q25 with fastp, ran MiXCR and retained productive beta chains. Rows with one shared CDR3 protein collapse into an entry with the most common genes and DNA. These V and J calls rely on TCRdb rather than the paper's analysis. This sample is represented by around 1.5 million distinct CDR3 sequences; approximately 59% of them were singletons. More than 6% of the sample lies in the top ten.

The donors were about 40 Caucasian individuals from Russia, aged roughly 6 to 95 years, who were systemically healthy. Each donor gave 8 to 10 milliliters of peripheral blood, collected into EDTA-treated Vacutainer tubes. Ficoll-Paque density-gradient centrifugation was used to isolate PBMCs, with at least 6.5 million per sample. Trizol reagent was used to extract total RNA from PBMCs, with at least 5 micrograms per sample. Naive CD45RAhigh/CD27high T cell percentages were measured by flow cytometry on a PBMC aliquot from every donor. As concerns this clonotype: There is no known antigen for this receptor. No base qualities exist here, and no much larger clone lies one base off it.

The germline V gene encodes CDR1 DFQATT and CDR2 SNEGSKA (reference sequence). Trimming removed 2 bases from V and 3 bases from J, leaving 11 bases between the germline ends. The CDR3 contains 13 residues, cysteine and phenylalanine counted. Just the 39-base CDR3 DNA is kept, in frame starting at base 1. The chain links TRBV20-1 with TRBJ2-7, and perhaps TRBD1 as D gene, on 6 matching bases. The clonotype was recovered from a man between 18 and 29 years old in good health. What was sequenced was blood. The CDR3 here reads CSARKDRDYEQYF. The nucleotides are TGCAGTGCTAGAAAGGACAGAGACTACGAGCAGTACTTC.